The 5 T cell receptor beta chains below all came from one sample that was sequenced in a study of regulatory T cells in long-lasting Graves disease. As for time point: newly diagnosed GD, antithyroid drugs for less than 3 months. Preparation of the TCR library used RNA extracted from PBMCs. Library construction for TCR beta used iRepertoire HTBI primers and Arm-PCR of CDR3 regions. TCRdb fed the multiplex PCR reads into MiXCR, producing one record per CDR3 protein. The profile shows hundreds of thousands of distinct CDR3 sequences, around 15% of them singletons. This same sample was also taken into another study, of T cells in Graves' hyperthyroidism and ophthalmopathy.

The material was peripheral blood mononuclear cells (PBMCs), obtained at new diagnosis, from a patient treated with antithyroid drugs. The receptor set was obtained from a woman aged 25 to 39 with Graves disease.

The chain combines TRBV6-2 or TRBV6-3 with TRBJ2-5; no reliable D call. Trimming shortened V by 3 bases and J by 5 bases, and 10 bases separated the two germline ends. The CDR3 sequence is 13 residues long. Germline CDR1 reads MNHEY; CDR2 reads SVGEGT. This CDR3 reads CASSYWAPETQYF. Here the CDR3 DNA reads TGTGCCAGCAGTTATTGGGCTCCGGAGACCCAGTACTTC.

This clonotype has ten or more counts. V is TRBV7-9 and J is TRBJ2-1, with D uncertain. V was cut by 7 bases and J by 9 bases, with 19 bases left in between. CDR3 size: 14 residues. From germline, CDR1 is SEHNR and CDR2 FQNEAQ (reference sequence). The CDR3: CASTPPAVYSEQFF. CDR3 coding DNA: TGTGCCAGCACCCCCCCGGCGGTCTATAGTGAGCAGTTCTTC.

This clonotype was counted ten times or more. This sequence joins TRBV3-1 and TRBJ1-1; D is uncertain. CDR1 and CDR2 (germline): LGHDT, YNNKEL (reference sequence). The V and J ends lost 1 base and 7 bases respectively, with 25 bases between them. There are 18 residues in the CDR3. This CDR3 is CASSQGPRGPRGYLEAFF. The CDR3 bases are TGTGCCAGCAGCCAAGGTCCCCGGGGTCCTCGGGGATATCTTGAAGCTTTCTTT.

This clonotype was seen repeatedly, ten times or more. The CDR3 reads CASSYSSGAIDTQYF. DNA of the CDR3: TGTGCCAGCAGTTACTCATCGGGCGCGATAGATACGCAGTATTTT. V is TRBV6-5 and J is TRBJ2-3; unclear D gene. The CDR3 extends over 15 amino acids. The germline gives CDR1 MNHEY, CDR2 SVGAGI. V was clipped by 0 bases and J by 5 bases, with 12 bases between them.

This clonotype showed up just a few times. The chain uses TRBV5-6 and TRBJ1-2, with D possibly matching TRBD1 (6 bases). The V and J ends lost 2 bases and 2 bases respectively, with 10 bases between them. Germline CDR1 reads SGHDT; CDR2 reads YYEEEE. The CDR3 contains 14 residues. The CDR3 here is CASSLFDRNYGYTF. CDR3 DNA: TGTGCCAGCAGCTTATTTGACAGGAACTATGGCTACACCTTC.